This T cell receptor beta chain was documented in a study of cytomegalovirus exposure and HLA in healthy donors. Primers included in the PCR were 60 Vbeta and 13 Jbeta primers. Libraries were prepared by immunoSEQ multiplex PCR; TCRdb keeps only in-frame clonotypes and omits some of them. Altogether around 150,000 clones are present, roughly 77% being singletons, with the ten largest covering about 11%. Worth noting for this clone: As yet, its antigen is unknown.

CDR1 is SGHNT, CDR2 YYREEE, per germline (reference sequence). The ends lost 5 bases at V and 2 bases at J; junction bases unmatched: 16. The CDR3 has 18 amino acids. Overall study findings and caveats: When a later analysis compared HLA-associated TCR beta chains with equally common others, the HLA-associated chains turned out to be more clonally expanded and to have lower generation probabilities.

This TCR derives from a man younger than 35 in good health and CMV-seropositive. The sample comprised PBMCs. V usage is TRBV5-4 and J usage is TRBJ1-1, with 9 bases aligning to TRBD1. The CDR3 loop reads CASSSSPGQGWENTEAFF. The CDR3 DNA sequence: TGTGCCAGCAGTTCATCTCCGGGACAGGGCTGGGAAAACACTGAAGCTTTCTTT.